This T cell receptor (beta chain) was observed in a study of PD-1 blockade in classical Hodgkin lymphoma. On the study more broadly: On a schedule of every 2 weeks, patients received nivolumab 3 mg/kg intravenously.

As concerns this clone: The antigen is undetermined.

Study-wide findings and caveats: While CD8+ TCR diversity did not rise significantly by C4D1, CD4+ TCR diversity did. Baseline diversity was lower in partial responders and progressors than complete responders.

Libraries were prepared by immunoSEQ multiplex PCR; TCRdb keeps only in-frame clonotypes and omits some of them. The table records over 35,000 clones, less than 85% of them present only once. With no exception, relapse followed autologous stem cell transplantation in all patients, and brentuximab vedotin exposure varied. Complete response, partial response or progressive disease was each patient's best response. Germline-derived CDR1 and CDR2 are KGHSH and LQKENI. This CDR3 spans 14 amino acids. V gave up 4 bases and J gave up 6 bases, with 16 bases separating them. The sequencing used peripheral blood mononuclear cells (PBMCs), collected before the second cycle of nivolumab. V and J are TRBV18 and TRBJ2-7, with unresolved D. The clonotype was recovered from a human donor with classical Hodgkin lymphoma. The CDR3 region has the DNA TGTGCCAGCTCACGGCTGGGGTCTGAATCCGAGCAGTACTTC. Translated: CASSRLGSESEQYF.